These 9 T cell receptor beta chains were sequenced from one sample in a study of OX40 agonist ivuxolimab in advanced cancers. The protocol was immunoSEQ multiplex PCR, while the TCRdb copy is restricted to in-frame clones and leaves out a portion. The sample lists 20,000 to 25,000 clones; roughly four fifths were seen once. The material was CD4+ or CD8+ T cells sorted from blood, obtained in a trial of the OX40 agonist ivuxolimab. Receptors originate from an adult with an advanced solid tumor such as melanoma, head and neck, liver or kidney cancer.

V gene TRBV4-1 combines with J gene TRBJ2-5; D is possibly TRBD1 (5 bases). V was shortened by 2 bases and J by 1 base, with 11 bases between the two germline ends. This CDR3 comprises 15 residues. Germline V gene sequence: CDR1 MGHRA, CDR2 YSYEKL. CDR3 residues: CASSQLREGQETQYF. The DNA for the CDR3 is TGCGCCAGCAGCCAACTCAGGGAAGGCCAAGAGACCCAGTACTTC.

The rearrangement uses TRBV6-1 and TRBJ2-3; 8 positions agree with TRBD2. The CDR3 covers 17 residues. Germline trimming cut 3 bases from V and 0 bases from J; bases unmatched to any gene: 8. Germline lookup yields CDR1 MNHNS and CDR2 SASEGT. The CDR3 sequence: CASSDRVAGTSTDTQYF. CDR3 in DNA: TGTGCCAGCAGTGATAGGGTAGCGGGGACTAGCACAGATACGCAGTATTTT.

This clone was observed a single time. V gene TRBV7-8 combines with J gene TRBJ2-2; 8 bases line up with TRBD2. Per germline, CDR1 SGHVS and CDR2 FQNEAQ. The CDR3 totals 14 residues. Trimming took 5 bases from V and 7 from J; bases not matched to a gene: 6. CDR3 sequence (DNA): TGTGCCAGCAGCCCCCCGAGCGGGGGCGGGGAGCTGTTTTTT. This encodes CASSPPSGGGELFF.

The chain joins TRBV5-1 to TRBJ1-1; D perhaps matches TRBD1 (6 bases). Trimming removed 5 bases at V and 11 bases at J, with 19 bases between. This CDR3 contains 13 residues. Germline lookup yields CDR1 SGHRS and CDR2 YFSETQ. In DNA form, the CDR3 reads TGCGCCAGCAGAAAGGACAGTCTAATAGATGCTTTCTTT. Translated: CASRKDSLIDAFF. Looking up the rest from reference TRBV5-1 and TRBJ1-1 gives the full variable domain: KAGVTQTPRYLIKTRGQQVTLSCSPISGHRSVSWYQQTPGQGLQFLFEYFSETQRNKGNFPGRFSGRQFSNSRSEMNVSTLELGDSALYLCASRKDSLIDAFFGQGTRLTVV.

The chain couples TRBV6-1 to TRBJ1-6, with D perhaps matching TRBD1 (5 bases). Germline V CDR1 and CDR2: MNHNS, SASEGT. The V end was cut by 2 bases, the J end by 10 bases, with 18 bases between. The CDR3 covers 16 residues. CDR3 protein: CASSELVGQGGSPLHF. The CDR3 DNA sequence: TGTGCCAGCAGTGAACTAGTTGGGCAGGGCGGGTCACCCCTCCACTTT.

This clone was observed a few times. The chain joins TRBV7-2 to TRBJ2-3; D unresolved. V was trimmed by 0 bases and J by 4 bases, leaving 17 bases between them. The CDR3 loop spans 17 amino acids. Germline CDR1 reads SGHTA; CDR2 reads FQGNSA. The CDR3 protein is CASSLAPAVGWADTQYF. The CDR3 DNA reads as TGTGCCAGCAGCTTAGCCCCCGCGGTTGGATGGGCAGATACGCAGTATTTT.

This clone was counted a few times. The CDR3 here is CASSFGTEETQYF. DNA for the CDR3: TGTGCCAGCAGCTTCGGGACAGAAGAGACCCAGTACTTC. V and J are TRBV7-6 and TRBJ2-5, with 7 bases lining up with TRBD1. CDR3 length: 13 residues. CDR1 is SGHVS and CDR2 is FNYEAQ in the germline V gene. Trimming took 3 bases from V and 3 from J; bases not matched to a gene: 1.

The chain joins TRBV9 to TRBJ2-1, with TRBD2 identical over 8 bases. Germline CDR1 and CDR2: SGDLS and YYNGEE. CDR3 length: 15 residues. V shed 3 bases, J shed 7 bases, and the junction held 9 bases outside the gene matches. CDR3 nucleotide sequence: TGTGCCAGCAGCGCGGGAAGGGGACTAGGGAATGAGCAGTTCTTC. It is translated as CASSAGRGLGNEQFF. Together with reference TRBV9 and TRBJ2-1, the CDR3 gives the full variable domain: DSGVTQTPKHLITATGQRVTLRCSPRSGDLSVYWYQQSLDQGLQFLIQYYNGEERAKGNILERFSAQQFPDLHSELNLSSLELGDSALYFCASSAGRGLGNEQFFGPGTRLTVL.

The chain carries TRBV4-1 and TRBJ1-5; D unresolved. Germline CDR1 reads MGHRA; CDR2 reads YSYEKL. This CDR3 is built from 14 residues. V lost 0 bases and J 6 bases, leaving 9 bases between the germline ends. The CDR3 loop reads CASSQDWDFQPQHF. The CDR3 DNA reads TGCGCCAGCAGCCAAGATTGGGATTTTCAGCCCCAGCATTTT.